This T cell receptor beta chain came from a study of T-cell reconstitution after alpha-beta-depleted transplantation in children (dated by TCRdb to the mid-2010s). General notes on the study: Using TCR repertoire profiling, the study quantitatively followed how T-cell immune reconstitution unfolded in children after TCRalphabeta/CD19-depleted allogeneic hematopoietic cell transplantation.

The germline V gene (reference sequence) supplies CDR1 DFQATT and CDR2 SNEGSKA. V is cut by 3 bases and J by 5 bases, and the space between the germline ends is 10 bases. From cysteine to phenylalanine, the CDR3 is 12 amino acids long. Of the read, only the CDR3 DNA is kept; its 36 bases are in frame from base 1. To prepare the library, PCR was applied. The instrument given in TCRdb is Illumina HiSeq 2500. TCR libraries were prepared with molecular barcoding, using unique molecular identifiers to normalize TCRbeta repertoire quantification. TCRdb reran the public reads through fastp at Q25 and MiXCR, keeping productive beta chains. Each entry is one CDR3 protein sequence, shown with its most common DNA and genes. This sample lists more than 200,000 distinct CDR3 sequences; around 9.7% were detected once. The top ten constitute about 4.9% of the sample. This clonotype was counted ten times or more. It lacks a known antigen. Base qualities are not recorded, but no much larger clone differs from it by a single base.

The V and J segments used are TRBV20-1 and TRBJ1-1; TRBD1 might be the D gene, on 5 matching bases. This TCR was recovered from a human donor who donated a stem cell graft to a child with SCID. The sequences come from PBMCs from the stem cell graft donor, collected from the stem cell graft. CDR3 region: CSARPQGTEAFF. The DNA sequence follows: TGCAGTGCTAGGCCCCAGGGAACTGAAGCTTTCTTT.